The next 8 T cell receptor beta chains were all read from a single sample in a study of metastatic and nonmetastatic thyroid tumors. TCRdb re-called the PCR reads through MiXCR. The sample yields roughly 8,000 clones, over 20% seen once. Ahead of thyroid surgery, no patient had received treatment of any kind. The material sequenced was tumor tissue. Source of these receptors: a female donor with papillary thyroid cancer or a benign thyroid nodule (not recorded which). Some clones in this sample may be carry-over from other donors' samples.

This clone was seen only once. The chain links TRBV5-1 to TRBJ2-1; 12 bases line up with TRBD1. The CDR3 sequence is 15 residues long. Germline values: CDR1 SGHRS, CDR2 YFSETQ. V gave up 5 bases and J gave up 9 bases; unmatched junction bases: 9. As DNA, the CDR3 is TGCGCCAGCAGACCACCCGGGACAGGGGGCTCTGAGCAGTTCTTC. Residues: CASRPPGTGGSEQFF. The full variable domain, completed using reference TRBV5-1 and TRBJ2-1, is KAGVTQTPRYLIKTRGQQVTLSCSPISGHRSVSWYQQTPGQGLQFLFEYFSETQRNKGNFPGRFSGRQFSNSRSEMNVSTLELGDSALYLCASRPPGTGGSEQFFGPGTRLTVL.

This clone showed up just a few times. The chain links TRBV12-3 or TRBV12-4 to TRBJ2-7; D is perhaps TRBD2 (6 bases). Trimming cost V 5 bases and J 7 bases, with 18 bases left between them. The CDR3 is made up of 14 amino acids. CDR3 amino acids: CASSDVGGIEEQYF. The DNA of the CDR3 is TGTGCCAGCAGTGACGTTGGGGGGATCGAGGAGCAGTACTTC.

This clone was counted ten times or more. This sequence joins TRBV5-6 and TRBJ2-3; D unclear. CDR1 and CDR2 from the germline V gene are SGHDT and YYEEEE. The CDR3 loop spans 13 amino acids. Trimming pared 4 bases from V and 1 base from J, leaving 7 bases between. This CDR3 reads CASSRRGTDTQYF. DNA of the CDR3: TGTGCCAGCAGCCGGCGCGGCACAGATACGCAGTATTTT.

The rearrangement joins TRBV6-1 to TRBJ1-5; D is undetermined. The germline V and J ends were trimmed by 8 bases and 1 base, with 6 bases remaining between them. The CDR3 extends over 12 amino acids. Per the germline V gene, CDR1 is MNHNS and CDR2 is SASEGT. CDR3 sequence reads: CASVTSNQPQHF. The CDR3 DNA reads TGTGCCAGCGTCACAAGCAATCAGCCCCAGCATTTT.

The chain combines TRBV6-1 with TRBJ2-7; 11 nucleotides agree with TRBD1. CDR1 is MNHNS and CDR2 is SASEGT in the germline V gene. The CDR3 spans 15 residues. V trimming: 5 bases; J trimming: 2 bases; junction bases outside the gene matches: 5. The CDR3 nucleotides are TGTGCCAGCAGTCGGGACAGGGGGGGAGCCTACGAGCAGTACTTC. Amino acids: CASSRDRGGAYEQYF.

About this clone: Relative to the germline gene, one junction end is altered; a read error may explain this. This specimen includes other DNA sequences encoding the same CDR3. The genes are TRBV7-8 and TRBJ2-3; TRBD1 agrees at 7 bases. The CDR3 has 15 amino acids. Germline CDR1 and CDR2: SGHVS and FQNEAQ. The CDR3 nucleotides are TGCGCCAGCAGCCTAGACGGGACAGCTACAGATACGCAGTATTTT. Amino acids: CASSLDGTATDTQYF.

A few counts support this clone. The chain links TRBV19 to TRBJ2-2, with 8 bases identical to TRBD1. The V gene's germline CDR1 is LNHDA and CDR2 SQIVND (reference sequence). The CDR3 totals 14 residues. J gave up 4 bases and V 5 bases, and 3 bases lay outside the gene matches. CDR3 protein: CASSATGVTGELFF. CDR3 in DNA: TGTGCCAGTAGTGCGACAGGGGTCACCGGGGAGCTGTTTTTT.

This clone is judged medium-sized. The chain links TRBV10-1 to TRBJ1-6; D is ambiguous. The CDR3 runs to 13 residues. CDR1 and CDR2 (germline): WNHNN, SYGVQD (reference sequence). Trimming cost V 10 bases and J 4 bases, with 11 bases left between them. For the CDR3, the DNA is TGCGCCACCTCGATGGGTTATAATTCACCCCTCCACTTT. Translating gives CATSMGYNSPLHF.